This section outlines one T cell receptor beta chain sequence together with its context. Its antigen is unidentified. This entry belongs to a study of T cells in localized non-small cell lung cancer. Study findings and constraints: Median around 60 top-100 tumor clones were shared with paired adjacent lung. Tumor samples were not multi-region, leaving intratumor heterogeneity unexcluded. Clonality peaked in uninvolved adjacent lung rather than tumor. Greater blood T cell density accompanied longer overall survival.

The table came from immunoSEQ multiplex PCR; TCRdb's copy has only in-frame clones and leaves some out. The data contain under 55,000 clones, more than 85% of them singletons. The sequences come from PBMCs, collected before any cancer treatment. This TCR derives from a woman aged 40-75 years with stage II lung adenocarcinoma.

The CDR3 bases are TGTGCCAGCTCACCCCTGCACGGGAACACTGAAGCTTTCTTT. It codes for CASSPLHGNTEAFF. The chain combines TRBV18 with TRBJ1-1; no firm D call. CDR3 length: 14 residues. Germline lookup yields CDR1 KGHSH and CDR2 LQKENI. The V gene lost 3 bases and the J gene lost 1 base, with 9 bases spanning the gap.